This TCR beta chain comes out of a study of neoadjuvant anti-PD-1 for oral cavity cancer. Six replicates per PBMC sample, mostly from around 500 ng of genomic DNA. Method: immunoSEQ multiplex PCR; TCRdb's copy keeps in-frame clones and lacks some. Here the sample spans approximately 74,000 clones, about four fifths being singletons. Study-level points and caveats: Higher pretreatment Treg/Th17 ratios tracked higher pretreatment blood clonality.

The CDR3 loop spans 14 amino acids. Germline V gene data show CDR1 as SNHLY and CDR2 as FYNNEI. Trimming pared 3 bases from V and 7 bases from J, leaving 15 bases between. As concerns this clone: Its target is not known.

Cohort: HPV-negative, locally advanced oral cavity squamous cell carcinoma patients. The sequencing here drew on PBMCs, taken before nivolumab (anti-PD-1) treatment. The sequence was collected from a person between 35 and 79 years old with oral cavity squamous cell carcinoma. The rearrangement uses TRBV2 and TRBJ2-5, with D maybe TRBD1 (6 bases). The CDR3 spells CASSDRDKRGTQYF. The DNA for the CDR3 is TGTGCCAGCAGTGATAGGGACAAAAGGGGGACCCAGTACTTC.